The 31 T cell receptor beta chains listed next were all sequenced from one sample in a study of blood T cell repertoires in COVID-19. Sequencing was performed with immunoSEQ multiplex PCR; in TCRdb, only in-frame clones are kept and a portion is missing. Here the sample spans 250,000 or so clones, roughly 90% being singletons. The sample was PBMCs or T cells enriched from blood (not recorded which). These receptors came from a man aged 40-49 years who had been exposed to COVID-19.

This sequence joins TRBV28 and TRBJ2-3; D gene uncertain. This CDR3 spans 16 amino acids. Per germline, CDR1 MDHEN and CDR2 SYDVKM. V gave up 2 bases and J gave up 1 base, with 13 bases separating them. CDR3: CASSLAAAVGTDTQYF. CDR3 DNA: TGTGCCAGCAGTTTAGCGGCCGCAGTGGGCACAGATACGCAGTATTTT.

Only one count was recorded for this clone. The chain is built from TRBV24-1 and TRBJ2-7; D is unclear. The CDR3 is 14 amino acids. Trimming left V 2 bases short and J 2 bases short, with 9 bases between. Germline lookup yields CDR1 KGHDR and CDR2 SFDVKD. CDR3 amino acids: CATSDSRSTYEQYF. CDR3 coding DNA: TGTGCCACCAGTGATTCCAGGTCTACCTACGAGCAGTACTTC.

The rearrangement joins TRBV5-4 to TRBJ2-6; TRBD1 agrees at 7 bases. The V and J ends lost 3 bases and 2 bases, in that order; junction bases with no gene match: 2. The CDR3 contains 15 residues. Germline-derived CDR1 and CDR2 are SGHNT and YYREEE (reference sequence). CDR3 bases: TGTGCCAGCAGCTCACAGGGGCCTGGGGCCAACGTCCTGACTTTC. Protein: CASSSQGPGANVLTF.

This sequence joins TRBV11-2 and TRBJ2-1, with a tentative D call TRBD2 (5 bases). The V end was cut by 5 bases, the J end by 9 bases, with 14 bases between. This CDR3 region has 13 residues. Germline CDR1 and CDR2: SGHAT and FQNNGV. The CDR3 DNA sequence: TGTGCCAGCAGCCCCTCGCTAGCCAGTGAGCAGTTCTTC. The encoded protein is CASSPSLASEQFF.

The rearrangement uses TRBV5-5 and TRBJ2-7, with a tentative D call TRBD2 (6 bases). This CDR3 has 14 amino acids. V shed 0 bases and J shed 1 base, with 8 bases lying between them. The germline V gene has CDR1 SGHKS and CDR2 YYEKEE (reference sequence). DNA of the CDR3: TGTGCCAGCAGCTTGGGACTAGATTCCTACGAGCAGTACTTC. Translated, it gives CASSLGLDSYEQYF.

This clone came up a few times. The J gene is TRBJ2-3, the V gene TRBV7-2; possibly TRBD2 for D (5 bases). V shed 1 base and J shed 1 base, with 9 bases lying between them. CDR1 SGHTA and CDR2 FQGNSA come from the germline V gene. The CDR3 is 15 amino acids. The CDR3: CASSLVRERTDTQYF. The CDR3 DNA reads TGTGCCAGCAGCTTAGTTCGGGAACGCACAGATACGCAGTATTTT.

V and J are TRBV6-2 or TRBV6-3 and TRBJ1-5, with 9 bases identical to TRBD1. CDR1 is MNHEY and CDR2 is SVGEGT in the germline V gene. CDR3 size: 18 residues. Trimming cost V 2 bases and J 3 bases; bases outside gene matches: 11. CDR3 protein: CASSYGAGQGFYNQPQHF. CDR3 bases: TGTGCCAGCAGTTACGGGGCTGGACAGGGGTTTTACAATCAGCCCCAGCATTTT.

The J gene is TRBJ1-6, the V gene TRBV2; tentative D call: TRBD1 (6 bases). V was shortened by 4 bases and J by 7 bases, with 17 bases between the two germline ends. The CDR3 is made up of 16 amino acids. Germline V gene lookup returns CDR1 SNHLY and CDR2 FYNNEI. CDR3 nucleotides: TGTGCCAGCAGTGGAGGAACAGGGCCGGCAAATTCACCCCTCCACTTT. Its translation is CASSGGTGPANSPLHF.

In DNA, the CDR3 is TGTGCCAGCAGTGACGCGGGGACCTCGAATAGCAATCAGCCCCAGCATTTT. This translates into CASSDAGTSNSNQPQHF. The chain combines TRBV6-1 with TRBJ1-5, with D perhaps TRBD1 (5 bases). The germline V gene has CDR1 MNHNS and CDR2 SASEGT. V dropped 3 bases and J dropped 0 bases, with 15 bases sitting between them. CDR3 length: 17 amino acids.

The gene calls are TRBV12-5 and TRBJ2-1, with 7 bases lining up with TRBD1. The CDR3 contains 16 residues. Germline trimming cut 4 bases from V and 5 bases from J; bases unmatched to any gene: 11. CDR1 and CDR2 from the germline V gene are LGHNT and FRNRAP. DNA of the CDR3: TGTGCTAGTGGTTCCAATCACAGGGGTACTGACAATGAGCAGTTCTTC. This translates into CASGSNHRGTDNEQFF.

The chain uses TRBV6-5 and TRBJ2-1; possibly TRBD2 for D (5 bases). CDR3 length: 13 residues. The V gene's germline CDR1 is MNHEY and CDR2 SVGAGI. The germline V and J ends were trimmed by 6 bases and 8 bases, with 14 bases remaining between them. CDR3 in DNA: TGTGCCAGCAGCTTGACCCCAGCGGATGAGCAGTTCTTC. Its translation: CASSLTPADEQFF.

In this sample, this clone turned up once. The chain carries TRBV27 and TRBJ1-5; 12 bases are shared with TRBD1. CDR1 and CDR2 from the germline V gene are MNHEY and SMNVEV (reference sequence). The CDR3 extends over 17 amino acids. V shed 6 bases, J shed 3 bases, and the junction held 9 bases outside the gene matches. The CDR3 region is CASRVTGTGGVNQPQHF. Here the CDR3 DNA reads TGTGCCAGCAGGGTGACCGGGACAGGGGGCGTCAATCAGCCCCAGCATTTT.

This chain uses TRBV15 with TRBJ1-3; TRBD1 might be the D (6 bases). Germline CDR1 is LNHNV and CDR2 is YYDKDF (reference sequence). The CDR3 spans 17 residues. Trimming removed 0 bases at V and 0 bases at J, with 12 bases between. The CDR3 here is CATSRDWSGVSGNTIYF. The DNA of the CDR3 is TGTGCCACCAGCAGAGATTGGTCAGGGGTCTCTGGAAACACCATATATTTT.

For the CDR3, the DNA is TGTGCCAGCAGCTCGAGACTAGCGGGAGAAACCGGGGAGCTGTTTTTT. This encodes CASSSRLAGETGELFF. The genes are TRBV7-9 and TRBJ2-2; 12 bases are shared with TRBD2. V dropped 4 bases and J dropped 5; count of bases not matched to a gene: 5. This CDR3 is 16 amino acids long. CDR1 is SEHNR, CDR2 FQNEAQ, per germline (reference sequence).

The V and J genes are TRBV19 and TRBJ1-5; 7 bases map to TRBD1. Germline loops: CDR1 LNHDA, CDR2 SQIVND (reference sequence). The V and J ends lost 9 bases and 1 base, in that order; junction bases with no gene match: 9. The CDR3 is made up of 15 amino acids. This CDR3 reads CASLTTGQSNQPQHF. DNA for the CDR3: TGTGCCAGCCTCACCACGGGACAGAGCAATCAGCCCCAGCATTTT.

In its sample, this clone was seen once. The J gene is TRBJ2-7, the V gene TRBV27, with TRBD2 as a possible D gene (6 bases). V was trimmed by 5 bases and J by 0 bases, leaving 11 bases between them. Germline CDR1 reads MNHEY; CDR2 reads SMNVEV (reference sequence). This CDR3 has 14 residues. CDR3 loop: CASSQRDFSYEQYF. CDR3 DNA: TGTGCCAGCAGTCAACGGGACTTCTCCTACGAGCAGTACTTC.

In nucleotides, the CDR3 is TGTGCCACCAGTGATTTTCGACAGGGCTACAATGAGCAGTTCTTC. Its protein is CATSDFRQGYNEQFF. The chain employs TRBV24-1 and TRBJ2-1; 7 nucleotides line up with TRBD1. This CDR3 has 15 residues. J gave up 3 bases and V 1 base, and 2 bases lay outside the gene matches. Germline CDR1 reads KGHDR; CDR2 reads SFDVKD.

This chain links TRBV20-1 with TRBJ2-5; 8 bases are shared with TRBD2. Germline assignment: CDR1 DFQATT and CDR2 SNEGSKA (reference sequence). V trimming: 3 bases; J trimming: 1 base; junction bases outside the gene matches: 4. The CDR3 is made up of 14 amino acids. The CDR3 reads CSASGREAQETQYF. CDR3 in DNA: TGCAGTGCTAGTGGGCGGGAGGCCCAAGAGACCCAGTACTTC.

The rearrangement uses TRBV4-1 and TRBJ2-7; TRBD1 agrees at 10 bases. CDR1 MGHRA and CDR2 YSYEKL come from the germline V gene. Trimming removed 1 base from V and 2 bases from J; junction bases left unmatched: 11. The CDR3 has 18 residues. CDR3 in DNA: TGCGCCAGCAGCCAAGCTTCTCCGGGACAGGGGAAACCCTACGAGCAGTACTTC. It yields the protein CASSQASPGQGKPYEQYF.

The rearrangement uses TRBV4-1 and TRBJ1-6; 7 bases agree with TRBD1. Germline values: CDR1 MGHRA, CDR2 YSYEKL. After removal of 1 base from V and 8 bases from J, the junction contained 5 bases not matched to a gene. The CDR3 consists of 15 residues. The CDR3 reads CASSQGQGTDSPLHF. In nucleotides, the CDR3 is TGCGCCAGCAGCCAAGGACAGGGAACGGATTCACCCCTCCACTTT.

This clone came up once. The J gene is TRBJ1-2, the V gene TRBV7-9; D uncertain. The CDR3 extends over 17 amino acids. Germline V gene sequence: CDR1 SEHNR, CDR2 FQNEAQ (reference sequence). Deletions cut 0 bases from V and 8 bases from J, with 22 bases between. As DNA, the CDR3 is TGTGCCAGCAGCTTAGCGCGTTTAGGCAGGCTACCAGACGGCTACACCTTC. Translation gives CASSLARLGRLPDGYTF.

The CDR3 is CASSQPRGEALNNEQFF. The CDR3 DNA sequence: TGTGCCAGCAGCCAACCCCGGGGGGAGGCCCTAAACAATGAGCAGTTCTTC. The chain employs TRBV11-2 and TRBJ2-1; TRBD2 agrees at 7 bases. There are 17 residues in the CDR3. J lost 5 bases, V lost 5 bases, and 15 bases had no gene match. Germline V gene data show CDR1 as SGHAT and CDR2 as FQNNGV.

The chain combines TRBV9 with TRBJ2-1; D ambiguous. This CDR3 is 15 amino acids long. Germline V CDR1 and CDR2: SGDLS, YYNGEE. Trimming pared 0 bases from V and 0 bases from J, leaving 7 bases between. CDR3 residues: CASSVAASSYNEQFF. For the CDR3, the DNA is TGTGCCAGCAGCGTAGCGGCTAGCTCCTACAATGAGCAGTTCTTC.

V usage is TRBV27 and J usage is TRBJ2-7, with 10 positions matching TRBD1. The CDR3 is 15 amino acids. CDR1 and CDR2 from the germline V gene are MNHEY and SMNVEV (reference sequence). V was pared by 5 bases and J by 4 bases, with 8 bases of the junction left unmatched. The CDR3 nucleotides are TGTGCCAGCAGTCAGGGGACAGGGGTAAGGTACGAGCAGTACTTC. It encodes CASSQGTGVRYEQYF.

The rearrangement joins TRBV28 to TRBJ1-2; D is ambiguous. The CDR3 spans 16 residues. The V gene's germline CDR1 is MDHEN and CDR2 SYDVKM. The V end was cut by 5 bases, the J end by 8 bases, with 24 bases between. In DNA, the CDR3 is TGTGCCAGCAGTCCGAGGGCCCTAGTGACACGAACCGGCTACACCTTC. Translation gives CASSPRALVTRTGYTF.

The CDR3: CASSPLANTGELFF. CDR3 bases: TGTGCCAGCAGTCCGCTAGCAAACACCGGGGAGCTGTTTTTT. The V and J genes are TRBV27 and TRBJ2-2; perhaps TRBD2 as D (5 bases). This CDR3 has 14 residues. V was pared by 5 bases and J by 2 bases, with 9 bases between. Germline V lookup: CDR1 MNHEY, CDR2 SMNVEV (reference sequence).

The chain couples TRBV24-1 to TRBJ1-2; 7 bases agree with TRBD1. This CDR3 spans 14 amino acids. J gave up 6 bases and V 1 base, and 4 bases lay outside the gene matches. CDR1 and CDR2 (germline): KGHDR, SFDVKD. The CDR3 DNA is TGTGCCACCAGTGATTTTCGCAGGGGGGATGGCTACACCTTC. Translating it yields CATSDFRRGDGYTF.

This chain joins TRBV19 and TRBJ2-7; 8 bases align to TRBD1. The CDR3 contains 14 residues. The junction had 0 bases not matched to a gene; V was cut back by 2 bases and J by 0 bases. Germline CDR1 and CDR2: LNHDA and SQIVND (reference sequence). The chain's CDR3 is CASSITGGSYEQYF. The CDR3 DNA sequence: TGTGCCAGTAGTATAACAGGGGGCTCCTACGAGCAGTACTTC. The variable domain in full, with the rest retrieved from reference TRBV19 and TRBJ2-7, is DGGITQSPKYLFRKEGQNVTLSCEQNLNHDAMYWYRQDPGQGLRLIYYSQIVNDFQKGDIAEGYSVSREKKESFPLTVTSAQKNPTAFYLCASSITGGSYEQYFGPGTRLTVT.

The chain uses TRBV3-1 (or the pseudogene TRBV3-2) and TRBJ1-3; D is unresolved. Germline CDR1 reads LGHDT; CDR2 reads YNNKEL (reference sequence). CDR3 length: 16 amino acids. V was shortened by 1 base and J by 4 bases, with 14 bases between the two germline ends. The DNA of the CDR3 is TGTGCCAGCAGCCAAGGAGGAGGCGCGTACGGAAACACCATATATTTT. Its translation: CASSQGGGAYGNTIYF.

The chain has TRBV5-4 and TRBJ2-7; possible D gene TRBD1, 6 bases. CDR1 and CDR2 (germline): SGHNT, YYREEE (reference sequence). CDR3 length equals 17 residues. Trimming removed 4 bases from V and 3 bases from J, with 23 bases in between. Written as DNA, the CDR3 is TGTGCCAGCAGCGATATACTAATTGGGGACACCGGCTACGAGCAGTACTTC. Translating gives CASSDILIGDTGYEQYF.

V and J are TRBV19 and TRBJ2-3; D is ambiguous. The CDR3 covers 14 residues. Germline V lookup: CDR1 LNHDA, CDR2 SQIVND (reference sequence). Trimming removed 4 bases at V and 5 bases at J, with 13 bases between. The CDR3 sequence: CASSNIWARDTQYF. The CDR3 DNA reads TGTGCCAGTAGTAACATCTGGGCTCGAGATACGCAGTATTTT.